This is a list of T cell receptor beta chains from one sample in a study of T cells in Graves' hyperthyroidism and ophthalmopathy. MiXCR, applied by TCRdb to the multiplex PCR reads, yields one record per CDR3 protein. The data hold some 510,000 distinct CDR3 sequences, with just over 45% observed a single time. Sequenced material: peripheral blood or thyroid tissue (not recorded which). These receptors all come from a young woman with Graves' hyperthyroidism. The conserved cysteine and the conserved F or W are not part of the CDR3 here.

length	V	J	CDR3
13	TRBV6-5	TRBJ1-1	ASSYLQGSNTEAF
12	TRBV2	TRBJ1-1	ASSLGTGVTEAF
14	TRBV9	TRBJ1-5	ASSQDGAGRGEPQH
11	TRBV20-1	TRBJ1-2	SANQGADYGYT
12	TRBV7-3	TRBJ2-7	ASTRRGDRDEQY
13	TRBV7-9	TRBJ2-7	ASSDGISATYEQY
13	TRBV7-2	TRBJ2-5	ASSWQRLAEETQY
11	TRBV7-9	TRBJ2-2	ASSSSLTGELF
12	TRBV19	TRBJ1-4	ASMDTVPNEKLF
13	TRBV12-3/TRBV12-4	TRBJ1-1	ASTPGGALGTEAF
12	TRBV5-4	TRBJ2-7	ASSSGGGMYEQY
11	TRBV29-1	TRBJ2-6	SVRFSGANVLT
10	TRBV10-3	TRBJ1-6	AISSYNSPLH
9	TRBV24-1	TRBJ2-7	ATSDEYEQY
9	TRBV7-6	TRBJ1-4	ASASGEKLF
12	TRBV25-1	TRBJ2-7	ASSEFVTSPEQY
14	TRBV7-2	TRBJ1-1	ASSFDGGSVGTEAF
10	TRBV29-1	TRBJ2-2	SVLGVAGELF
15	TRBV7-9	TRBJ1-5	ASSLADRGFGNQPQH
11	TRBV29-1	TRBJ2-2	SAGSREGGELF
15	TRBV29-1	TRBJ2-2	SVEDRRTSGSTGELF
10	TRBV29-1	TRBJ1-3	SVRGLPNTIY
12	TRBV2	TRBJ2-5	ASSLTEGVETQY
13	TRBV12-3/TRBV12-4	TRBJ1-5	ASSRLGGTYQPQH
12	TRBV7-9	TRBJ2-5	ASSPNQDQETQY
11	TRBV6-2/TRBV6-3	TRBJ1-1	ASSQEAHLEAF
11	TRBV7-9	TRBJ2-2	ASSLSFTGELF
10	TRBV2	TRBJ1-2	ASSDGTGGYT
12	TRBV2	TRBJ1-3	ASSAGTAGNTIY
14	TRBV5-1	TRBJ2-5	ASSEGLAGVLETQY
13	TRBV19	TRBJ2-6	ASSQGGAGANVLT
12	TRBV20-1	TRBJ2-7	SAAGTGTIYEQY
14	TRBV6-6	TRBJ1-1	ASSYSRDTSSTEAF
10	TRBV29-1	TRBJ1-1	SDEAGIDEAF
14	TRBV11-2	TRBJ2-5	ASSLRWTSGLGTQY
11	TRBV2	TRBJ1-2	ASTGTENYGYT
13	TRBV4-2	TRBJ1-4	ASSQDGQGGEKLF
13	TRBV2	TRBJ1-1	ASSEDGRWNTEAF
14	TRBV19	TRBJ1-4	ASKTARAPTNEKLF
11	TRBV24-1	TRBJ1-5	ATSAGGNQPQH